This T cell receptor (beta chain) was recorded in a study of response to subunit inactivated influenza vaccine. V lost 5 bases, J lost 0 bases, and 14 bases lay in between. This CDR3 region has 17 residues. Germline lookup yields CDR1 SNHLY and CDR2 FYNNEI. Study conclusions and caveats: Authors suggested seasonal influenza vaccinations each recruit few new T cells.

TCRdb reprocessed the RT-PCR reads via MiXCR and lists one record per CDR3 protein. This table holds around 520,000 distinct CDR3 sequences, approximately 12% found once. This clonotype was counted at least ten times. What it binds is unknown. This TCR derives from a man aged 50 or older who received an inactivated influenza vaccine. This chain connects TRBV2 to TRBJ2-6; D is uncertain. The sequencing used PBMCs from blood, collected on the day of vaccination. This CDR3 is CASSPVSRFSGANVLTF. CDR3 nucleotides: TGTGCCAGCAGTCCCGTGAGCCGGTTCTCTGGGGCCAACGTCCTGACTTTC.